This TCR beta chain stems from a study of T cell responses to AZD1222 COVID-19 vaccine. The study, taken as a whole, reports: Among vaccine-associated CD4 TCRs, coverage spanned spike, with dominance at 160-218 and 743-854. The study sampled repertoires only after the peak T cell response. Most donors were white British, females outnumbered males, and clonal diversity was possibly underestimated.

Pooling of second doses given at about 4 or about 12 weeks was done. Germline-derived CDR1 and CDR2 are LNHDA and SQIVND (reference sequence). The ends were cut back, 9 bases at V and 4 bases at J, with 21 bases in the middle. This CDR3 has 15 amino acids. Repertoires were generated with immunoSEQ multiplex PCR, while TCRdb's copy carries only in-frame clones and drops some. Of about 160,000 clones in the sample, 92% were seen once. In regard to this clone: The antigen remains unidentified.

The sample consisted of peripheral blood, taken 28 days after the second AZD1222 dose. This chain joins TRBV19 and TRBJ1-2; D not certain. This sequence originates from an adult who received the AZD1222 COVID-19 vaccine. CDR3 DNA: TGTGCCAGCGGCTCCGCAAATCGGAGGAGCTATGGCTACACCTTC. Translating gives CASGSANRRSYGYTF.